This TCR beta chain emerged from a study of T cells expressing NK-cell markers (dated by TCRdb to the early 2020s). With respect to the entire study: About 8 donors provided sorted CD3+CD56+NKG2C+, CD3+CD56+NKG2C- and CD3+CD56-NKG2C+ T-cell subsets, whose TCR beta-chain repertoires were profiled. Randomly selected healthy volunteers, three men and five women, were used as the eight sequenced donors. Most of the eight sequenced donors were HCMV-seropositive and one was HCMV-seronegative. The libraries were sequenced on Illumina HiSeq 2000/2500, MiSeq or NextSeq, producing 2 x 150 bp reads.

A note on this clonotype: It has no known antigen specificity.

To determine HCMV serostatus, a commercial ELISA kit was used to detect HCMV-specific IgG in serum. Peripheral blood mononuclear cells were isolated from blood by Ficoll density gradient centrifugation. The reads were generated on an Illumina HiSeq 2000. The TCR beta cDNA libraries were made using 5'RACE template switching, a step that added both a universal primer site and unique molecular identifiers. Priming for cDNA synthesis came from the TCR beta constant segment, and two successive PCR amplification steps followed. As for how the authors treated the data: MIGEC was used to demultiplex reads and group reads by UMI, and MiTCR was used to assemble and quantify clonotypes. To exclude erroneous sequences, any TCR cDNA sequence not supported by at least two reads was discarded. The tcR package was used for downstream repertoire analysis, and clonotypes were matched between fractions using CDR3 nucleotide sequence together with V segment. Antigen specificity was annotated against VDJdb with VDJmatch, allowing one amino acid substitution in CDR3. The reads went through TCRdb reprocessing, and each CDR3 protein sequence gets one entry with no DNA. The V and J calls, along with clone size, are taken from TCRdb and not from the paper's own processing. This sample's table carries around 550,000 distinct CDR3 sequences. Together, the top ten hold approximately 4% of the sample.

Including cysteine and phenylalanine, the CDR3 has 14 amino acids. The record lacks a DNA sequence. The germline V gene (reference sequence) sets CDR1 to DFQATT and CDR2 to SNEGSKA. What the work shows at the level of the full study, not this receptor alone: Those dominant clonotypes were again the most abundant among CD3+CD56-NKG2C+ cells in a handful of donors, at roughly 25-65%. For roughly six donors, the dominant CD3+CD56+NKG2C+ clonotypes were among the top 10 CD8+ clonotypes and accounted for 1.0-7.0% of CD8+ T cells. Whether the expanded NKG2C-expressing T cell clones were specific for HCMV antigens was left unclear.

This clonotype originated in a man younger than 30 in good health. Donor details come from another sample of the same person, matched by shared clones. The rearrangement joined TRBV20-1 to TRBJ2-1. Sequencing was performed on blood T cells: a sorted CD56 or NKG2C T cell subset, CD4+ or CD8+ T cells, or bulk PBMC T cells (not recorded which). CDR3 reads: CSARSSGAPNEQFF.